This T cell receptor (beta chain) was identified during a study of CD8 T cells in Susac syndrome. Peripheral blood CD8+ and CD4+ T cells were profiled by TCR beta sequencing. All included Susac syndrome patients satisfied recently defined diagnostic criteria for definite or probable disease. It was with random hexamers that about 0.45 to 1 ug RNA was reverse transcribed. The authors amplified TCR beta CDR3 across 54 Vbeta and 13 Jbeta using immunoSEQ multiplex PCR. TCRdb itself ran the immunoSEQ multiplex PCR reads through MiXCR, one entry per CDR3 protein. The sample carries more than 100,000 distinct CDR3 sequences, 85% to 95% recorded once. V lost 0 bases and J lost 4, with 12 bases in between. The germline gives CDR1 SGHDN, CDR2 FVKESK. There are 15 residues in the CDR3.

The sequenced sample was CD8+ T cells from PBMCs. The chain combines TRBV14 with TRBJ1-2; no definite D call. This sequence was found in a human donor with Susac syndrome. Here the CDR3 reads CASSQDNEAVYGYTF. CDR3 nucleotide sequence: TGTGCCAGCAGCCAAGATAATGAGGCAGTCTATGGCTACACCTTC.